This T cell receptor (beta chain) was identified in a study of OX40 agonist ivuxolimab in advanced cancers. The V end was cut by 3 bases, the J end by 2 bases, with 8 bases between. Looked up from germline, CDR1 is MDHEN and CDR2 is SYDVKM. CDR3 length: 14 amino acids. Of note for this clone: The antigen is not known.

Notes on the study in general: In the 0.1 to 3.0 mg/kg range, CD4+ and CD8+ blood T cells had expanded clonally by week 6. CD8+ T cells (on average) carried more expanded clones than CD4+ T cells.

Produced via immunoSEQ multiplex PCR; TCRdb's table is partial and in-frame only. The sample records about 42,000 clones, approximately 90% being singletons. Here the sequenced sample was CD4+ or CD8+ T cells sorted from blood, taken in a trial of the OX40 agonist ivuxolimab. The receptor's source is an adult with an advanced solid tumor such as melanoma, head and neck, liver or kidney cancer. This chain connects TRBV28 to TRBJ1-5; D uncertain. CDR3 nucleotides: TGTGCCAGCAGTTTCAGCGTTGGCAATCAGCCCCAGCATTTT. The encoded protein is CASSFSVGNQPQHF.